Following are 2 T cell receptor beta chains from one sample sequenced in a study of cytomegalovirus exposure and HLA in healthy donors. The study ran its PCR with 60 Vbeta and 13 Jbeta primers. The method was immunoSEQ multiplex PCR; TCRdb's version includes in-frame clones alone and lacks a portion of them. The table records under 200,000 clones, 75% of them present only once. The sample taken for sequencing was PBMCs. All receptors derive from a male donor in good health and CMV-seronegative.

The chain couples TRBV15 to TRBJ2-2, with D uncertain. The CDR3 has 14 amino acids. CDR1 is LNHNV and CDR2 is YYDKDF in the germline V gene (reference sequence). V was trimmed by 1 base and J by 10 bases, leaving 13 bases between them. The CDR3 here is CATSRGVAAEELFF. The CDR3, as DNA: TGTGCCACCAGCAGAGGGGTGGCGGCCGAGGAGCTGTTTTTT.

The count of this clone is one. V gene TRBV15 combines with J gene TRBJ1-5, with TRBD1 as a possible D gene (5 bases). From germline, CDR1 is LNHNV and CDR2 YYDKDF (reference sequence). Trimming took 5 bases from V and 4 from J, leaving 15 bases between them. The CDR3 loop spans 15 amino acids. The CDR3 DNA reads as TGTGCCACCAGCTTTGTTTTAGGGGAAAATCAGCCCCAGCATTTT. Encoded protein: CATSFVLGENQPQHF.